The clone carrying this T cell receptor (beta chain) was seen only a few times. The entry originates in a study of T cells in Graves' hyperthyroidism and ophthalmopathy. TCR beta CDR3 region amplification was performed from RNA transcripts. Initially, a first-round RT-PCR of the TCR CDR3 employed the HTBI primer set. MiXCR, run by TCRdb on the multiplex PCR reads, gives a single entry per CDR3 protein. The sample holds around 270,000 distinct CDR3 sequences, approximately 18% seen once. Germline V CDR1 and CDR2: SGHVS, FQNEAQ. Trimming took off 3 bases at V and 3 bases at J, with 12 bases between the two ends. This CDR3 region has 15 residues.

The rearrangement uses TRBV7-8 and TRBJ1-5; D is unclear. The material sequenced was blood. The sequence was obtained from a man aged 45-65 years with Graves' ophthalmopathy. The CDR3: CASSFSDTNNQPQHF. CDR3 bases: TGTGCCAGCAGCTTCAGTGACACGAACAATCAGCCCCAGCATTTT.